The subject of this entry is one T cell receptor (beta chain). As processed by the authors: It was from reference gene primer amplification that nucleated cell counts were estimated. TCRdb's table, derived via immunoSEQ multiplex PCR, lists solely in-frame clones and lacks some. That table gives V, J and clone size, and the DNA gave D and trimming. The sample shows approximately 70,000 clones, 85% to 90% of them seen only once. These data originate in a study of blood T cell repertoires in COVID-19. Trimming pared 4 bases from V and 5 bases from J, leaving 12 bases between. Germline V gene sequence: CDR1 SQVTM, CDR2 ANQGSEA. CDR3 size: 12 residues.

The receptor was derived from a human donor in a cohort sampled during active COVID-19. The chain carries TRBV29-1 and TRBJ2-7, with TRBD1 as a possible D gene (5 bases). Specimen: peripheral blood. The CDR3 protein is CSVARAADEQYF. The CDR3 bases are TGCAGCGTTGCCAGGGCTGCTGACGAGCAGTACTTC.